This is a list of T cell receptor beta chains from one sample in a study of CD8 T cells in ankylosing spondylitis. TCRdb ran MiXCR on the 5' RACE reads and lists one entry per CDR3 protein. Of 150,000 to 200,000 distinct CDR3 sequences detected, 15% to 20% appear once; the ten largest clones hold over 7.5%. Sequenced sample: blood, either unsorted or a sorted T cell fraction (not recorded which). The receptors shown here come from a male donor with ankylosing spondylitis or in good health (not recorded which). Each CDR3 is given with its conserved first and last residue. A D gene is named only where the DNA matches it firmly. A clone size is listed for some rows: how often the clone was seen (once, few, many), or a class if it is expanded.

size,J,V,D,CDR3,DNA
.,TRBJ2-7,TRBV27,TRBD2,CASSSGTSGKGEQYF,TGTGCCAGCAGTTCAGGGACTAGCGGGAAGGGCGAGCAGTACTTC
few,TRBJ2-1,TRBV28,TRBD1,CASRDLGQGYNEQFF,TGTGCCAGCAGAGACCTGGGACAGGGATACAATGAGCAGTTCTTC
many,TRBJ2-7,TRBV12-3/TRBV12-4,.,CASSPGQNEQYF,TGTGCCAGCAGTCCCGGGCAAAACGAGCAGTACTTC
few,TRBJ1-1,TRBV29-1,.,CSAQGFTEAFF,TGCAGCGCCCAGGGTTTCACTGAAGCTTTCTTT
.,TRBJ2-7,TRBV6-5,.,CASSYPTKVSAGWIYEQYF,TGTGCCAGCAGTTACCCCACGAAGGTCTCGGCGGGTTGGATCTACGAGCAGTACTTC
.,TRBJ1-1,TRBV20-1,TRBD1,CSASRGQGETEAFF,TGCAGTGCGAGTAGAGGACAGGGGGAAACTGAAGCTTTCTTT
many,TRBJ2-2,TRBV27,TRBD2,CASSQGTSGRGELFF,TGTGCCAGCAGTCAAGGGACTAGCGGGAGAGGGGAGCTGTTTTTT
.,TRBJ2-7,TRBV5-1,TRBD2,CASSWRSGSRGYEQYF,TGCGCCAGCAGCTGGCGAAGCGGGAGTAGAGGATACGAGCAGTACTTC
once,TRBJ2-2,TRBV11-2,TRBD2,CASSLPAGRVTGELFF,TGTGCCAGCAGCTTGCCTGCCGGGAGGGTGACCGGGGAGCTGTTTTTT
many,TRBJ1-4,TRBV20-1,.,CSARAGLGEKLFF,TGCAGTGCTAGAGCCGGTTTGGGTGAAAAACTGTTTTTT
many,TRBJ2-5,TRBV20-1,TRBD2,CSARLAGVQETQYF,TGCAGTGCTAGACTAGCGGGAGTTCAAGAGACCCAGTACTTC
.,TRBJ2-6,TRBV29-1,.,CSVESPYSGANVLTF,TGCAGCGTCGAATCTCCGTACTCTGGGGCCAACGTCCTGACTTTC
few,TRBJ2-1,TRBV27,.,CASWGSAGPYNEQFF,TGTGCCAGCTGGGGGTCGGCGGGACCCTACAATGAGCAGTTCTTC
.,TRBJ2-2,TRBV7-9,.,CASSLATTGELFF,TGTGCCAGCAGCTTAGCGACGACCGGGGAGCTGTTTTTT
many,TRBJ2-7,TRBV28,TRBD1,CASSPGDRVYEQYF,TGTGCCAGCAGTCCCGGGGACAGGGTCTACGAGCAGTACTTC
.,TRBJ2-7,TRBV9,TRBD1,CASSDGDRGYEQYF,TGTGCCAGCAGCGATGGAGACAGGGGGTACGAGCAGTACTTC
few,TRBJ2-3,TRBV7-3,.,CASSLTGAGSTDTQYF,TGTGCCAGCAGCTTAACGGGTGCGGGATCCACAGATACGCAGTATTTT
.,TRBJ2-7,TRBV28,.,CASSLGHRSYEQYF,TGTGCCAGCAGTTTGGGACATCGGTCCTACGAGCAGTACTTC
.,TRBJ2-2,TRBV27,TRBD1,CASSRGQRMTGELFF,TGTGCCAGCAGCCGGGGACAGAGGATGACCGGGGAGCTGTTTTTT
many,TRBJ1-1,TRBV20-1,.,CSARDRGAGEAFF,TGCAGTGCTAGAGATAGAGGGGCGGGTGAAGCTTTCTTT
many,TRBJ2-2,TRBV12-3/TRBV12-4,TRBD2,CASSPGLAGTGELFF,TGTGCCAGCAGCCCCGGACTAGCGGGGACCGGGGAGCTGTTTTTT
many,TRBJ2-1,TRBV20-1,.,CSASPRGEQFF,TGCAGTGCTTCCCCTAGGGGTGAGCAGTTCTTC
few,TRBJ1-1,TRBV7-9,.,CASSPQGAFTEAFF,TGTGCCAGCAGCCCCCAGGGTGCTTTCACTGAAGCTTTCTTT
.,TRBJ2-4,TRBV24-1,.,CATSDRSRGNIQYF,TGTGCCACCAGTGACAGGTCTCGGGGAAACATTCAGTACTTC
few,TRBJ1-1,TRBV29-1,.,CSSGVGPEAFF,TGCAGCAGTGGTGTGGGACCTGAAGCTTTCTTT
.,TRBJ1-2,TRBV11-1,TRBD1,CASSRGTGETGGYTF,TGTGCCAGCAGCCGCGGGACAGGCGAGACGGGAGGCTACACCTTC
many,TRBJ2-7,TRBV11-2,TRBD1,CASSLDPGQGKYEQYF,TGTGCCAGCAGCTTAGATCCGGGACAGGGGAAATACGAGCAGTACTTC
.,TRBJ2-7,TRBV24-1,TRBD1,CATSDSGQGTYEQYF,TGTGCCACCAGTGATTCCGGACAGGGAACCTACGAGCAGTACTTC
many,TRBJ2-7,TRBV29-1,.,CSVFGPSYEQYF,TGCAGCGTTTTCGGTCCTTCCTACGAGCAGTACTTC
.,TRBJ2-2,TRBV18,.,CASSPAILRQDSMNTGELFF,TGTGCCAGCTCACCAGCAATCCTACGGCAGGACTCGATGAACACCGGGGAGCTGTTTTTT
few,TRBJ2-7,TRBV10-2,TRBD1,CASGPGTGSTYEQYF,TGCGCCAGCGGTCCCGGGACAGGTTCAACTTACGAGCAGTACTTC
.,TRBJ2-1,TRBV5-1,TRBD2,CASSRQLAGGSYNEQFF,TGCGCCAGCAGCAGACAACTAGCGGGAGGCTCCTACAATGAGCAGTTCTTC
.,TRBJ2-5,TRBV5-6,.,CASSFNGETQYF,TGTGCCAGCAGCTTTAACGGGGAGACCCAGTACTTC
few,TRBJ1-3,TRBV6-5,.,CASSYSGTGNTIYF,TGTGCCAGCAGTTACTCCGGGACGGGAAACACCATATATTTT